This TCR beta chain came from a study of neoadjuvant anti-PD-1 for oral cavity cancer. Study-level information: Patients without progression received a fourth nivolumab dose around day 43, then surgical resection on days 50-56. Findings and limits, study-wide: Only three patients per response group were TCR-analyzed; validation needed.

Most PBMC samples had approximately 440 ng input DNA in six replicates. Method: immunoSEQ multiplex PCR; TCRdb's copy keeps in-frame clones and lacks some. In the table there are over 6,500 clones, around 75% of which are singletons. Analysis of PBMCs was direct, with no culture step. Germline CDR1 SGHVS, CDR2 FNYEAQ. V lost 5 bases, J lost 1 base, and 8 bases lay in between. CDR3 length: 13 residues. A word on this clone: Its antigen is unidentified.

This clonotype was obtained from a person between 40 and 80 years old with oral cavity squamous cell carcinoma. Sequenced here: PBMCs, sampled before nivolumab (anti-PD-1) treatment. V usage is TRBV7-6 and J usage is TRBJ1-1; the D is unclear. CDR3 coding DNA: TGTGCCAGCAGCCCTGACAAGAACACTGAAGCTTTCTTT. Its protein product is CASSPDKNTEAFF.